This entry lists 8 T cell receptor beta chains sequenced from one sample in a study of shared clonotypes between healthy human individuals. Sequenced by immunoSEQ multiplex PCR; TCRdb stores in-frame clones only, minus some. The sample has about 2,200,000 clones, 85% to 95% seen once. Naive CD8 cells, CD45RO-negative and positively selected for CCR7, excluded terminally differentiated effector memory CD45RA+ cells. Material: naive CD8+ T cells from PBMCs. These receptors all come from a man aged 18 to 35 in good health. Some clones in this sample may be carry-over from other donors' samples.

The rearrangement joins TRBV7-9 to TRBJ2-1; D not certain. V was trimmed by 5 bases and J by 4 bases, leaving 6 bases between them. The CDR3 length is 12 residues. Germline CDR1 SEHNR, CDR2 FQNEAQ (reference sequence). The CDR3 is CASSPEYNEQFF. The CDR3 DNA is TGTGCCAGCAGCCCGGAATACAATGAGCAGTTCTTC.

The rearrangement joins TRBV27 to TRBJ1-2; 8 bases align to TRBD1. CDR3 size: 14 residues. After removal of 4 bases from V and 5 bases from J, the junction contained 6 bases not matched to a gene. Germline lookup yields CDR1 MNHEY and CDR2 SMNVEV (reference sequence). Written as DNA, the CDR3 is TGTGCCAGCAGTTATCAGGGGGCTGGGTATGGCTACACCTTC. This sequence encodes CASSYQGAGYGYTF.

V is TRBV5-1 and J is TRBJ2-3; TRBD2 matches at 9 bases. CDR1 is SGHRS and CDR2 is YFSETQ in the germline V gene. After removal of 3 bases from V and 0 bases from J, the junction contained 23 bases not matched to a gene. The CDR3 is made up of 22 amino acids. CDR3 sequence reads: CASSSLDLASGIRPESTDTQYF. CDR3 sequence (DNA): TGCGCCAGCAGCTCCCTCGATTTGGCTAGCGGGATTAGGCCAGAAAGCACAGATACGCAGTATTTT.

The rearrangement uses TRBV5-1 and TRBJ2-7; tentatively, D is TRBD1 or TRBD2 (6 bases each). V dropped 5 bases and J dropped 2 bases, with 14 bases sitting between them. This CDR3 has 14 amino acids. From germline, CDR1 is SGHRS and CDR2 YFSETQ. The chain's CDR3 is CASRDYREPYEQYF. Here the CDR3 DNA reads TGCGCCAGCAGGGACTACAGGGAACCCTACGAGCAGTACTTC.

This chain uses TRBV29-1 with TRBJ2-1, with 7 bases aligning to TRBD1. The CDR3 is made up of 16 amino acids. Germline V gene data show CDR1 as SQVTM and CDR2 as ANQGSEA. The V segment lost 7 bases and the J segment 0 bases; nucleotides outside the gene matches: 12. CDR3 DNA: TGCAGCGCACCCCCCTGGGACAGAACCTCCTACAATGAGCAGTTCTTC. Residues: CSAPPWDRTSYNEQFF.

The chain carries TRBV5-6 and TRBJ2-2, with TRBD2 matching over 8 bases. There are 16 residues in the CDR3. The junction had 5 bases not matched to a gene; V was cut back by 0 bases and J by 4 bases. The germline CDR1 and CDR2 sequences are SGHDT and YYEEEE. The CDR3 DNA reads TGTGCCAGCAGCTTGGTCCGGGAGGGTCGCACCGGGGAGCTGTTTTTT. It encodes CASSLVREGRTGELFF.

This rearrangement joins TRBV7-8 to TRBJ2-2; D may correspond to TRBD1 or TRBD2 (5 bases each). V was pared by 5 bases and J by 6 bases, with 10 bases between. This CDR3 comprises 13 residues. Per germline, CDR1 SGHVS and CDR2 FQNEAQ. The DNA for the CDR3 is TGTGCCAGCAGCCGGGGCTTGTCCGGGGAGCTGTTTTTT. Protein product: CASSRGLSGELFF. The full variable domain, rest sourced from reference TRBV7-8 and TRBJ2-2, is GAGVSQSPRYKVAKRGQDVALRCDPISGHVSLFWYQQALGQGPEFLTYFQNEAQLDKSGLPSDRFFAERPEGSVSTLKIQRTQQEDSAVYLCASSRGLSGELFFGEGSRLTVL.

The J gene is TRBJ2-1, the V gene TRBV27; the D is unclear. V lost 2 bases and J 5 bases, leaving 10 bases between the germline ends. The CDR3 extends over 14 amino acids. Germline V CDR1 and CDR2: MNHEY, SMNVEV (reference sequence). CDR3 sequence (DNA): TGTGCCAGCAGTTTAGTGGGTTCCAACAATGAGCAGTTCTTC. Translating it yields CASSLVGSNNEQFF.